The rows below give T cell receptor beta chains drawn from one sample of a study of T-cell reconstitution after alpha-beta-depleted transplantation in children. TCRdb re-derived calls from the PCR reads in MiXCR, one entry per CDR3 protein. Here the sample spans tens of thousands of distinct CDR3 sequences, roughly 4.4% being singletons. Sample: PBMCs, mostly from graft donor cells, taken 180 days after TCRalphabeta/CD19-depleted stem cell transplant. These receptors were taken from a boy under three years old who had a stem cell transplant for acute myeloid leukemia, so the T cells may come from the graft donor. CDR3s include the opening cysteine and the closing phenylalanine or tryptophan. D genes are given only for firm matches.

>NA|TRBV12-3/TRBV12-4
CASSLGAKNIQYF
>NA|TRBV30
CAWSVGSANYGYTF
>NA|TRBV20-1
CSAGGGQGNPDRETQYF
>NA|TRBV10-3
CAISQLAGAEQYF
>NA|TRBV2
CASSELGHEQYF
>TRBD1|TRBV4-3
CASSQETAGTGSYEQYF
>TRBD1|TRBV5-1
CASSLVPGTEYGYTF
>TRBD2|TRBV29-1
CSVEGGITDTQYF
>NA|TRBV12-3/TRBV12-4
CASSFEGGGRSGNTIYF
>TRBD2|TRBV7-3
CASSLRPLAGGINEQFF
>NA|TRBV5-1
CASSLMGAEETQYF
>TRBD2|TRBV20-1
CSSVGGGPDTQYF
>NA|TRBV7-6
CASSSPRRHPSSTDTQYF
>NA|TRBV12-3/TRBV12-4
CASSPQGGQKYNEQFF
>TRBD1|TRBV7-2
CASSNRGGPTIEQFF
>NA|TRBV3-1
CASSQGVRGQPQHF
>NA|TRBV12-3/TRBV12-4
CASSLGPGSYTEAFF
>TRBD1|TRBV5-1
CASSPTGFNTGELFF
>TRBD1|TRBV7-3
CASSLGTGTGYNEQFF
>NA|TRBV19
CASSTGVGIKKETQYF
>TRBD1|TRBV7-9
CASSLGQSTGELFF
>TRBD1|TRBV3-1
CASSAGGQGVKAFF
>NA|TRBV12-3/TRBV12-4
CASSPQVEQYF
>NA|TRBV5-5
CASSLVPGLHSPLHF
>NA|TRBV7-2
CASSLEGGRDQPQHF
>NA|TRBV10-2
CASSSRTNTEAFF
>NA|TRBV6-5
CASSRRGRYNSPLHF
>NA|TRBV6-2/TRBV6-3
CASSRLGEQFF
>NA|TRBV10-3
CAISVGGEQYF
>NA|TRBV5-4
CASRGLGGTGELFF
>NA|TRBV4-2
CASSQDRWGHRAAHNSPLHF
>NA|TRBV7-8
CASSLAGEPYEQYF
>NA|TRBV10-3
CATQGAGGNTDTQYF
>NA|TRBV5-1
CASSLAPRAEQYF
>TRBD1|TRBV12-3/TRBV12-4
CASRPGQGYIQYF
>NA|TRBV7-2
CASSLTRVGELFF
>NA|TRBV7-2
CASSLDRFEQYF
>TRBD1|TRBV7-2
CASSLRTGLNTEAFF
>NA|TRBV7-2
CASRPSQGISYEQYF
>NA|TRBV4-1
CASSQPGHRNEQFF